These T cell receptor beta chains were read from a single sample in a study of shared clonotypes between healthy human individuals. Repertoires were generated with immunoSEQ multiplex PCR, while TCRdb's copy carries only in-frame clones and drops some. Among some 1 million clones, 75% were seen once, and the ten largest hold roughly 1.5%. The sequenced sample was memory CD4+ T cells sorted from blood. The receptor set was obtained from a man aged 18 to 35 in good health. The CDR3 runs from the conserved cysteine through the conserved F or W. A D gene is named only where the DNA matches it firmly. Size is omitted from some rows. Given values are once, few, many or a class for expanded clones.

j_gene: TRBJ1-1; d_gene: NA; v_gene: TRBV29-1; len: 13; abundance: NA; CDR3aa: CSVEPRMNTEAFF; CDR3nt: TGCAGCGTTGAGCCCAGGATGAACACTGAAGCTTTCTTT
j_gene: TRBJ2-1; d_gene: TRBD1; v_gene: TRBV11-2; len: 15; abundance: NA; CDR3aa: CASSLTSTGYNEQFF; CDR3nt: TGTGCCAGCAGCCTAACCTCGACAGGGTACAATGAGCAGTTCTTC
j_gene: TRBJ2-1; d_gene: NA; v_gene: TRBV6-1; len: 11; abundance: NA; CDR3aa: CASSRGGEQFF; CDR3nt: TGTGCCAGCAGTCGAGGGGGTGAGCAGTTCTTC
j_gene: TRBJ1-4; d_gene: NA; v_gene: TRBV4-1; len: 19; abundance: NA; CDR3aa: CASSQVKYIPGSEGEKLFF; CDR3nt: TGCGCCAGCAGCCAAGTTAAATATATACCGGGATCCGAGGGCGAAAAACTGTTTTTT
j_gene: TRBJ2-1; d_gene: NA; v_gene: TRBV6-5; len: 11; abundance: once; CDR3aa: CASSERSQQFF; CDR3nt: TGTGCCAGCAGTGAACGGAGTCAACAGTTCTTC
j_gene: TRBJ2-7; d_gene: TRBD2; v_gene: TRBV7-2; len: 15; abundance: once; CDR3aa: CASSLDAGGFYEQYF; CDR3nt: TGTGCCAGCAGCTTAGACGCGGGAGGGTTCTACGAGCAGTACTTC
j_gene: TRBJ2-1; d_gene: TRBD2; v_gene: TRBV19; len: 14; abundance: few; CDR3aa: CAVSSTGGPNEQFF; CDR3nt: TGTGCCGTCAGTAGTACGGGAGGCCCCAATGAGCAGTTCTTC
j_gene: TRBJ2-1; d_gene: TRBD2; v_gene: TRBV5-1; len: 15; abundance: NA; CDR3aa: CASSPTSGGAGEQFF; CDR3nt: TGCGCCAGCAGTCCGACTAGCGGGGGGGCCGGAGAGCAGTTCTTC
j_gene: TRBJ2-7; d_gene: TRBD2; v_gene: TRBV6-1; len: 15; abundance: NA; CDR3aa: CASTSGTSGKYEQYF; CDR3nt: TGTGCCAGCACATCCGGGACTAGCGGCAAATACGAGCAGTACTTC
j_gene: TRBJ2-1; d_gene: TRBD2; v_gene: TRBV29-1; len: 14; abundance: few; CDR3aa: CSVRSGSSYNEQFF; CDR3nt: TGCAGCGTTCGGAGCGGGAGTTCCTACAATGAGCAGTTCTTC
j_gene: TRBJ2-3; d_gene: NA; v_gene: TRBV30; len: 11; abundance: NA; CDR3aa: CAWSVEDTQYF; CDR3nt: TGTGCCTGGAGTGTGGAAGATACGCAGTATTTT
j_gene: TRBJ2-2; d_gene: TRBD2; v_gene: TRBV19; len: 17; abundance: NA; CDR3aa: CASSLGLAGVNTGELFF; CDR3nt: TGTGCCAGTAGCCTCGGACTAGCGGGGGTCAACACCGGGGAGCTGTTTTTT
j_gene: TRBJ2-7; d_gene: TRBD1; v_gene: TRBV30; len: 15; abundance: NA; CDR3aa: CASVRKDRGNYEQYF; CDR3nt: TGTGCCTCGGTAAGAAAGGACAGGGGGAACTACGAGCAGTACTTC
j_gene: TRBJ1-6; d_gene: NA; v_gene: TRBV6-5; len: 14; abundance: NA; CDR3aa: CASSYLQGTGPLHF; CDR3nt: TGTGCCAGCAGTTACCTCCAGGGCACAGGTCCCCTCCACTTT
j_gene: TRBJ2-7; d_gene: NA; v_gene: TRBV28; len: 15; abundance: NA; CDR3aa: CASSQPQTDTYEQYF; CDR3nt: TGTGCCAGCAGCCAACCTCAGACGGATACCTACGAGCAGTACTTC
j_gene: TRBJ2-5; d_gene: TRBD2; v_gene: TRBV19; len: 15; abundance: few; CDR3aa: CASSRLAGEVETQYF; CDR3nt: TGTGCCAGTAGCCGTTTAGCGGGGGAGGTCGAGACCCAGTACTTC
j_gene: TRBJ2-5; d_gene: NA; v_gene: TRBV7-9; len: 15; abundance: NA; CDR3aa: CASSENTQGWQTQYF; CDR3nt: TGTGCCAGCAGCGAAAACACACAGGGCTGGCAGACCCAGTACTTC
j_gene: TRBJ2-1; d_gene: TRBD2; v_gene: TRBV5-1; len: 16; abundance: NA; CDR3aa: CASSPSLAGGYNEQFF; CDR3nt: TGCGCCAGCAGCCCCTCACTAGCGGGGGGCTACAATGAGCAGTTCTTC
j_gene: TRBJ2-1; d_gene: TRBD2; v_gene: TRBV5-1; len: 16; abundance: NA; CDR3aa: CASSGAGGSSYNEQFF; CDR3nt: TGCGCCAGCAGTGGAGCGGGGGGGAGCTCCTACAATGAGCAGTTCTTC
j_gene: TRBJ2-7; d_gene: NA; v_gene: TRBV19; len: 14; abundance: once; CDR3aa: CASSPLLSSFEQYF; CDR3nt: TGTGCCAGTAGTCCCCTCCTTAGTTCGTTCGAGCAGTACTTC
j_gene: TRBJ2-5; d_gene: NA; v_gene: TRBV19; len: 15; abundance: NA; CDR3aa: CASTPGGSYQETQYF; CDR3nt: TGTGCCAGTACCCCCGGAGGTTCGTACCAAGAGACCCAGTACTTC
j_gene: TRBJ2-3; d_gene: TRBD2; v_gene: TRBV28; len: 16; abundance: once; CDR3aa: CASSLGGVTGTDTQYF; CDR3nt: TGTGCCAGCAGTTTGGGAGGGGTTACGGGCACAGATACGCAGTATTTT
j_gene: TRBJ2-7; d_gene: TRBD2; v_gene: TRBV2; len: 15; abundance: NA; CDR3aa: CASSALAGGPYEQYF; CDR3nt: TGTGCCAGCAGTGCGCTGGCGGGGGGCCCCTACGAGCAGTACTTC
j_gene: TRBJ1-4; d_gene: NA; v_gene: TRBV12-2; len: 15; abundance: NA; CDR3aa: CARKEMGQRNEKLFF; CDR3nt: TGTGCAAGAAAGGAGATGGGACAACGAAATGAAAAACTGTTTTTT